This entry describes one TCR beta chain. Assay: immunoSEQ multiplex PCR; the TCRdb copy retains only in-frame clones and omits some. Of 100,000 to 150,000 clones listed, about 95% are singletons. The sample belongs to a study of control samples from healthy donors and cancer patients. The ends were cut back, 1 base at V and 8 bases at J, with 14 bases in the middle. CDR1 is SGHVS and CDR2 is FQNEAQ in the germline V gene. CDR3 size: 15 residues. Sequencing was performed on blood. The chain uses TRBV7-8 and TRBJ1-4, with D unclear. This TCR derives from a young man in good health. CDR3 in DNA: TGTGCCAGCAGCTTAGGGTCCAGGCCGGGGGAAAAACTGTTTTTT. Translation: CASSLGSRPGEKLFF.